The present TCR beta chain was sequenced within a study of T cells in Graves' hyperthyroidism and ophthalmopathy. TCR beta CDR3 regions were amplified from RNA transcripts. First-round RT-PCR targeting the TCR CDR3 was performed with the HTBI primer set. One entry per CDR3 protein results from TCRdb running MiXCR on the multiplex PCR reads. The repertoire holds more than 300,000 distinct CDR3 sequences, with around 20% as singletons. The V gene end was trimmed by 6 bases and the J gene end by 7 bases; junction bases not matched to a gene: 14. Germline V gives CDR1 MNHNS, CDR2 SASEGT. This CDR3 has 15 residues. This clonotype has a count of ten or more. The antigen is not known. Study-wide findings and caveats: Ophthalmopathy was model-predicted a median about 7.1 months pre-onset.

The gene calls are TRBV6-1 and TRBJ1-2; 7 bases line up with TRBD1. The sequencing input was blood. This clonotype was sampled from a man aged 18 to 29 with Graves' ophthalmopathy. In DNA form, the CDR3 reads TGTGCCAGCAGGGGTGGACAGGCAGGAGTTCTTGGCTACACCTTC. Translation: CASRGGQAGVLGYTF.